This T cell receptor beta chain appears in the sequencing data of a study of memory CD8 T cells in hepatitis C reinfection. Study in general: Pre-reinfection samples were taken 55 to 20 weeks before detection.

Time point of the sample: pre-reinfection, 55 to 20 weeks before reinfection detection. The sorted cells went straight to TCR sequencing with no prior in vitro expansion. A couple of donors provided sorted CD3+ CD8+ CD45RO- naive CD8 T cells at all three reinfection time points. This clone was observed a few times. Its specificity is not known. J lost 4 bases, V lost 3 bases, and 6 bases had no gene match. There are 16 residues in the CDR3. CDR1 and CDR2 from the germline V gene are LGHNA and YSLEER. TCRdb's copy holds only in-frame clones and misses some; the assay was immunoSEQ multiplex PCR. The sample yields 50,000 or so clones, nearly 90% seen once. General study findings and limits: Five or six donors were too few for definitive public clonotype conclusions.

This clonotype was sampled from a man aged 18 to 35 with hepatitis C virus infection. The sequenced sample consisted of naive CD8+ T cells sorted from blood. The chain has TRBV4-3 and TRBJ2-5; 12 bases are shared with TRBD2. The CDR3 protein is CASSQSLAGGGETQYF. CDR3 nucleotide sequence: TGCGCCAGCAGCCAGTCACTAGCGGGGGGAGGAGAGACCCAGTACTTC.